These 29 T cell receptor beta chains were sequenced from one sample in a study of post-analysis software for immune sequencing data. Findings of the study overall: Elevated frequency relative to controls characterized several TRBV segments in patients, TRBV5-6, TRBV5-1 and TRBV20-1 among them.

Built from TCR beta cDNA, the libraries had unique molecular identifiers in them. TCRdb re-analysed the PCR reads in MiXCR, keeping a single row per CDR3 protein. The sample has a few hundred thousand distinct CDR3 sequences; 35% to 45% are singletons. The antigens of these receptors remain unknown. The material sequenced was blood. The receptors were gathered from a girl under 18 with multiple sclerosis.

The sample holds a few counts of this clonotype. A much larger clone is a single base away; this may be a read error. The V call is TRBV15, the J call TRBJ2-3; D not resolved. CDR3 length: 13 residues. Germline CDR1 is LNHNV and CDR2 is YYDKDF (reference sequence). The V and J ends lost 11 bases and 1 base respectively, with 13 bases between them. The chain's CDR3 is CAARRAGTDTQYF. CDR3 DNA sequence: TGTGCCGCCCGAAGAGCCGGCACAGATACGCAGTATTTT.

This clonotype has at least ten counts. The chain combines TRBV7-2 with TRBJ2-1; a possible D gene is TRBD1 (5 bases). Trimming left V 1 base short and J 7 bases short, with 8 bases between. CDR3 length: 13 amino acids. CDR1 is SGHTA and CDR2 is FQGNSA in the germline V gene. CDR3: CASSLVRANEQFF. CDR3 sequence (DNA): TGTGCCAGCAGCTTAGTCAGGGCTAATGAGCAGTTCTTC.

This clonotype was recorded once. CDR3 loop: CSVEGGAREQYF. The CDR3 nucleotides read TGCAGCGTTGAAGGGGGGGCCAGAGAGCAGTACTTC. This chain joins TRBV29-1 and TRBJ2-5; D might be TRBD1 or TRBD2, each matching 6 bases. The CDR3 covers 12 residues. V shed 1 base and J shed 11 bases, with 14 bases lying between them. Per germline, CDR1 SQVTM and CDR2 ANQGSEA.

V gene TRBV7-2 combines with J gene TRBJ1-5; D ambiguous. Trimming took off 2 bases at V and 4 bases at J, with 9 bases between the two ends. The CDR3 length is 14 residues. The germline CDR1 and CDR2 sequences are SGHTA and FQGNSA. The CDR3 DNA is TGTGCCAGCAGCTTAAAAGCGGGGAATCAGCCCCAGCATTTT. Its protein is CASSLKAGNQPQHF.

This clonotype was observed at least ten times. The chain is built from TRBV27 and TRBJ2-3; TRBD2 agrees at 10 bases. Germline CDR1 reads MNHEY; CDR2 reads SMNVEV (reference sequence). This CDR3 comprises 16 residues. After removal of 2 bases from V and 5 bases from J, the junction contained 7 bases not matched to a gene. CDR3 nucleotide sequence: TGTGCCAGCAGTTTAGAGGGGAGCGGGAGGGGAGATACGCAGTATTTT. This sequence encodes CASSLEGSGRGDTQYF.

As concerns this clonotype: This may arise from a read error, as a much more abundant clone is one base away. This sequence joins TRBV12-3 or TRBV12-4 and TRBJ2-1; maybe TRBD1 (7 bases). CDR3 length: 15 amino acids. V lost 6 bases, J lost 6 bases, and 18 bases lay in between. This CDR3 reads CASRGAGTESNEQFF. The CDR3 DNA reads TGTGCCAGCAGGGGGGCGGGGACAGAAAGCAATGAGCAGTTCTTC.

Of note for this clonotype: A read error is possible here, since a much larger clone lies one base away. This sequence joins TRBV20-1 and TRBJ2-1; D remains ambiguous. Germline CDR1 is DFQATT and CDR2 is SNEGSKA (reference sequence). The CDR3 totals 15 residues. Trimming shortened V by 1 base and J by 2 bases, and 12 bases separated the two germline ends. CDR3 sequence (DNA): TGCAGTGCTAGAGGATCCCTTAGAACCTACAATGAGCAGTTCTTC. Its translation: CSARGSLRTYNEQFF.

Points on this clonotype: A much larger clone lies a single base off, so this may be a read error. V usage is TRBV11-3 and J usage is TRBJ2-1; D is unclear. Germline values: CDR1 SGHNT, CDR2 YENEEA. V was pared by 5 bases and J by 6 bases, with 11 bases between. The CDR3 loop spans 13 amino acids. The CDR3 nucleotides are TGTGCCAGCAGCCTTAAGGCCCCCAATGAGCAGTTCTTC. It is translated as CASSLKAPNEQFF.

The sample holds many counts of this clonotype. The CDR3 spells CASSSTSGSSYNEQFF. The CDR3 DNA reads as TGCGCCAGCAGCTCGACTAGCGGGAGCTCCTACAATGAGCAGTTCTTC. The V and J genes are TRBV5-1 and TRBJ2-1; TRBD2 matches 12 bases. The V gene end was trimmed by 3 bases and the J gene end by 0 bases; junction bases not matched to a gene: 1. There are 16 residues in the CDR3. CDR1 and CDR2 (germline): SGHRS, YFSETQ.

The rearrangement uses TRBV10-3 and TRBJ2-1; 7 bases match TRBD2. V was clipped by 6 bases and J by 7 bases; unmatched bases: 6. Germline-derived CDR1 and CDR2 are ENHRY and SYGVKD. CDR3 size: 13 residues. Written as DNA, the CDR3 is TGTGCCATCAGGCCAGGGCGGGGGAATGAGCAGTTCTTC. This sequence encodes CAIRPGRGNEQFF.

This clonotype was seen a few times. The chain combines TRBV6-1 with TRBJ1-4; 11 nucleotides line up with TRBD1. The ends lost 5 bases at V and 7 bases at J; junction bases unmatched: 6. The germline V gene encodes CDR1 MNHNS and CDR2 SASEGT. The length of the CDR3 is 15 residues. The CDR3 here is CASSYGQGASEKLFF. CDR3 DNA: TGTGCCAGCAGTTATGGACAGGGGGCCAGTGAAAAACTGTTTTTT.

This clonotype was counted a few times. J is TRBJ2-5 and V is TRBV4-2, with TRBD2 identical over 7 bases. The CDR3 totals 14 residues. The V segment lost 1 base and the J segment 3 bases; nucleotides outside the gene matches: 2. Germline V gene sequence: CDR1 LGHNA, CDR2 YNFKEQ. The CDR3: CASSQAAGEETQYF. As DNA, the CDR3 is TGTGCCAGCAGCCAAGCGGCGGGAGAAGAGACCCAGTACTTC.

This clonotype came up a few times. The chain joins TRBV20-1 to TRBJ2-7; D could derive from TRBD1 or TRBD2 (5 bases each). The better agreement between TRBJ2-4 and the DNA end casts doubt on the J call. From germline, CDR1 is DFQATT and CDR2 SNEGSKA (reference sequence). The CDR3 extends over 15 amino acids. CDR3 sequence reads: CSARGGGRGKGIQYF. CDR3 nucleotides: TGCAGTGCTAGAGGGGGCGGGCGTGGCAAAGGCATTCAGTACTTC.

This clonotype was found once. The V call is TRBV20-1, the J call TRBJ2-5; TRBD2 aligns across 7 bases. Near its end, the DNA agrees better with TRBJ2-1, so the J call may be wrong. The germline V gene encodes CDR1 DFQATT and CDR2 SNEGSKA (reference sequence). CDR3 length equals 12 residues. The CDR3 sequence: CSARRFREAQFF. DNA for the CDR3: TGCAGTGCTAGGCGGTTCCGGGAGGCCCAGTTCTTC.

The genes are TRBV6-5 and TRBJ1-2; 7 positions agree with TRBD1. The CDR3 spans 14 residues. V gave up 5 bases and J gave up 8 bases; unmatched junction bases: 11. Germline-derived CDR1 and CDR2 are MNHEY and SVGAGI. Here the CDR3 DNA reads TGTGCCAGCAGTAACAGGGGAGAGCAATGGGGCTACACCTTC. It is translated as CASSNRGEQWGYTF.

This clonotype was seen only a few times. The CDR3 reads CASSRLGQSLYGYTF. In nucleotides, the CDR3 is TGTGCCAGCTCACGACTGGGACAGTCCCTCTATGGCTACACCTTC. The V call is TRBV18, the J call TRBJ1-2; 7 bases agree with TRBD1. Germline V gene lookup returns CDR1 KGHSH and CDR2 LQKENI. The CDR3 length is 15 residues. Unmatched junction bases numbered 9, after V lost 4 bases and J lost 4 bases. The full variable domain, rest sourced from reference TRBV18 and TRBJ1-2, is NAGVMQNPRHLVRRRGQEARLRCSPMKGHSHVYWYRQLPEEGLKFMVYLQKENIIDESGMPKERFSAEFPKEGPSILRIQQVVRGDSAAYFCASSRLGQSLYGYTFGSGTRLTVV.

The sample holds many counts of this clonotype. The chain employs TRBV7-3 and TRBJ2-3, with D possibly being TRBD1 (6 bases). This CDR3 is 16 amino acids long. Trimming took 5 bases from V and 4 from J, leaving 19 bases between them. CDR1 is SGHTA, CDR2 FQGTGA, per germline. In DNA form, the CDR3 reads TGTGCCAGCAGCCCCACAGGGTCCCGCACCCCAGATACGCAGTATTTT. Protein product: CASSPTGSRTPDTQYF.

The table lists this clonotype with many counts. The chain uses TRBV5-1 and TRBJ1-6, with 9 bases identical to TRBD1. CDR3 length: 15 amino acids. Trimming took 3 bases from V and 7 from J; bases not matched to a gene: 5. The germline gives CDR1 SGHRS, CDR2 YFSETQ. CDR3 DNA: TGCGCCAGCAGCTGGGGACAGGGAGAAAATTCACCCCTCCACTTT. As protein: CASSWGQGENSPLHF.

The chain has TRBV12-3 or TRBV12-4 and TRBJ2-1; 9 bases map to TRBD2. The CDR3 is 16 amino acids. With V trimmed by 5 bases and J by 2 bases, 7 bases remained unmatched. CDR3 bases: TGTGCCAGCAGTCTCCGACTAGCGGAGACCTACAATGAGCAGTTCTTC. It yields the protein CASSLRLAETYNEQFF.

This clonotype was detected ten times or more. The rearrangement links TRBV12-3 or TRBV12-4 to TRBJ1-5, with a tentative D call TRBD1 (5 bases). V lost 10 bases and J 0 bases, leaving 16 bases between the germline ends. This CDR3 region has 15 residues. CDR3 loop: CATSTGEYSNQPQHF. For the CDR3, the DNA is TGTGCCACGTCTACAGGCGAGTATAGCAATCAGCCCCAGCATTTT.

In the case of this clonotype: It may be a read error: a sequence one base away is much more abundant. The genes are TRBV6-5 and TRBJ1-2, with D perhaps TRBD1 (6 bases). Looked up from germline, CDR1 is MNHEY and CDR2 is SVGAGI. This CDR3 has 13 residues. The V gene lost 6 bases and the J gene lost 4 bases, with 12 bases spanning the gap. CDR3 DNA sequence: TGTGCCAGCAGCGAACGGGGGCGCTATGGCTACACCTTC. This translates into CASSERGRYGYTF.

This sequence joins TRBV4-2 and TRBJ2-7, with TRBD2 as a possible D gene (6 bases). The J call is in doubt because the DNA end fits TRBJ2-5 better. The CDR3 extends over 16 amino acids. Germline CDR1 LGHNA, CDR2 YNFKEQ. The CDR3 spells CASSQVWGLEGETQYF. As DNA, the CDR3 is TGTGCCAGCAGCCAAGTATGGGGACTCGAGGGAGAGACCCAGTACTTC.

The rearrangement uses TRBV7-2 and TRBJ2-1, with unresolved D. Germline loops: CDR1 SGHTA, CDR2 FQGNSA. This CDR3 comprises 14 residues. Trimming took off 6 bases at V and 3 bases at J, with 12 bases between the two ends. This chain's CDR3 is CASRGTSNYNEQFF. CDR3 sequence (DNA): TGTGCCAGCAGAGGAACGTCTAACTACAATGAGCAGTTCTTC.

The genes are TRBV5-1 and TRBJ2-5; D unresolved. CDR3 length: 13 residues. The V end was cut by 5 bases, the J end by 2 bases, with 10 bases between. The germline V gene encodes CDR1 SGHRS and CDR2 YFSETQ. The CDR3 spells CASRKGVQETQYF. CDR3 DNA: TGCGCCAGCAGGAAAGGAGTTCAAGAGACCCAGTACTTC.

The chain recombines TRBV5-1 with TRBJ2-2; D is unresolved. CDR3 length equals 14 residues. Germline CDR1 is SGHRS and CDR2 is YFSETQ. The ends were cut back, 4 bases at V and 5 bases at J, with 12 bases in the middle. As DNA, the CDR3 is TGCGCCAGCAGCCCCGCGACCGGGACCGGGGAGCTGTTTTTT. The encoded protein is CASSPATGTGELFF. The full variable domain, with the rest looked up from reference TRBV5-1 and TRBJ2-2, is KAGVTQTPRYLIKTRGQQVTLSCSPISGHRSVSWYQQTPGQGLQFLFEYFSETQRNKGNFPGRFSGRQFSNSRSEMNVSTLELGDSALYLCASSPATGTGELFFGEGSRLTVL.

The rearrangement links TRBV5-1 to TRBJ2-2; either TRBD1 or TRBD2 may supply D (5 bases each). The CDR3 extends over 15 amino acids. V lost 4 bases and J 2 bases, leaving 12 bases between the germline ends. Germline loops: CDR1 SGHRS, CDR2 YFSETQ. The CDR3 nucleotides are TGCGCCAGCAGCGCCGGGACGAAAAACACCGGGGAGCTGTTTTTT. Encoded protein: CASSAGTKNTGELFF.

As regards this clonotype: This could be a read error, since a much larger clone is one nucleotide away. The chain employs TRBV18 and TRBJ2-5, with no clear D. This CDR3 region has 12 residues. Germline CDR1 is KGHSH and CDR2 is LQKENI. DNA for the CDR3: TGTACCAGCTCACCACCGGCGGAGACCCAGTACTTC. Its protein product is CTSSPPAETQYF.

Comment on this clonotype: A much larger clone differs by one base, so this may be a read error. The rearrangement links TRBV5-1 to TRBJ2-1; 9 bases are a match to TRBD1. In germline, CDR1 is SGHRS, CDR2 YFSETQ. The CDR3 loop spans 16 amino acids. The junction had 9 bases not matched to a gene; V was cut back by 4 bases and J by 4 bases. The CDR3 sequence is CASSVGGTGTYNEQFF. CDR3 in DNA: TGCGCCAGCAGCGTCGGCGGGACAGGGACATACAATGAGCAGTTCTTC.

This clonotype was counted at least ten times. This sequence joins TRBV7-9 and TRBJ1-4; a weak D match, TRBD1 (6 bases). V lost 5 bases and J lost 4, with 11 bases in between. Germline CDR1 reads SEHNR; CDR2 reads FQNEAQ (reference sequence). This CDR3 spans 14 amino acids. The CDR3 DNA follows: TGTGCCAGCAGCCCGACAGGAAGTAATGAAAAACTGTTTTTT. This gives the protein CASSPTGSNEKLFF.